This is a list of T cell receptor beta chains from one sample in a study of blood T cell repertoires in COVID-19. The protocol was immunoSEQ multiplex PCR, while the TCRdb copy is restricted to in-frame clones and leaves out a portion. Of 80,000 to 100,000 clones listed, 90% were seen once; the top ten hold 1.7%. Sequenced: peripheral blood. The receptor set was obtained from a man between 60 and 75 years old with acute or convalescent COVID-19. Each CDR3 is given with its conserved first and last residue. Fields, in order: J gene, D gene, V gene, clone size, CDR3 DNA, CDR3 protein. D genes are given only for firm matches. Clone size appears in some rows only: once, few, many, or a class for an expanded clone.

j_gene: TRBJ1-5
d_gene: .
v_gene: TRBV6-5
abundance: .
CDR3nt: TGTGCCAGGTGTCGACAGGTCTATAGCAATCAGCCCCAGCATTTT
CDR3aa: CARCRQVYSNQPQHF

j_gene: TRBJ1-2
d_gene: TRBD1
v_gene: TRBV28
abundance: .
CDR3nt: TGTGCCAGCAGATTCAAAGACAGGGCTTTTGGCTACACCTTC
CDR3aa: CASRFKDRAFGYTF

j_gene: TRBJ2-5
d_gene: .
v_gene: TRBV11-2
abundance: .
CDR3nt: TGTGCCAGCAGCTTCGCAGGGCGGGAGACCCAGTACTTC
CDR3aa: CASSFAGRETQYF

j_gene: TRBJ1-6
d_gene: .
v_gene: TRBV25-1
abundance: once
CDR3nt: TGTGCCAGCAGTGCGGAGGGACGAAATTCACCCCTCCACTTT
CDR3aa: CASSAEGRNSPLHF

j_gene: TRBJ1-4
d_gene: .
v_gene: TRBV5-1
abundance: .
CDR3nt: TGCGCCAGCAGCTTGGGCGGACAAGCAACTAATGAAAAACTGTTTTTT
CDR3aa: CASSLGGQATNEKLFF

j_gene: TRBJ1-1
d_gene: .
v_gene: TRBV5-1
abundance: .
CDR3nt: TGCGCCAGCAGCTTGGTTACAGGCGACACTGAAGCTTTCTTT
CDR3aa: CASSLVTGDTEAFF

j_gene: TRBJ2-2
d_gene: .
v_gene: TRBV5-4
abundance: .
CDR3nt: TGTGCCAGCAGCTTGGCCCCCCCGGGGACCGGGGAGCTGTTTTTT
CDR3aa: CASSLAPPGTGELFF

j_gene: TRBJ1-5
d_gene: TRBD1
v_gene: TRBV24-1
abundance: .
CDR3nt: TGTGCCACCAGTGATTCCGGGACAGGGGACGATCAGCCCCAGCATTTT
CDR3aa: CATSDSGTGDDQPQHF

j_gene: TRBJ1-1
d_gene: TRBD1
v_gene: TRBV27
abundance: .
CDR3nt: TGTGCCACCGAGGACAGGGTAAGCACTGAAGCTTTCTTT
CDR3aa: CATEDRVSTEAFF

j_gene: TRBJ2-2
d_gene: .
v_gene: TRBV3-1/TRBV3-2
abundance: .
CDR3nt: TGTGCCAGCAGCCAAGAGGCCGGGGGTGTCACCGGGGAGCTGTTTTTT
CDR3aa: CASSQEAGGVTGELFF

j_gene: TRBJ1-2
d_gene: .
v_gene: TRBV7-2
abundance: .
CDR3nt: TGTGCCAGCAGCTTAGCCTCTAACTATGGCTACACCTTC
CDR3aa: CASSLASNYGYTF

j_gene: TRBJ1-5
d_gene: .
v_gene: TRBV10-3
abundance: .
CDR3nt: TGTGCCATCAGTCTACAGGGCGGGAGCAATCAGCCCCAGCATTTT
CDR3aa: CAISLQGGSNQPQHF

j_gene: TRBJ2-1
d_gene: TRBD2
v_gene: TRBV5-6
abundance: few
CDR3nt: TGTGCCAGCAGCTTTACGGGAGGCTCCTACAATGAGCAGTTCTTC
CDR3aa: CASSFTGGSYNEQFF

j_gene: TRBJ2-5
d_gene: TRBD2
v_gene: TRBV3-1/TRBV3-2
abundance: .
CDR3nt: TGTGCCAGCAGCCAATCTGGCGGGAGAGAGACCCAGTACTTC
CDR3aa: CASSQSGGRETQYF

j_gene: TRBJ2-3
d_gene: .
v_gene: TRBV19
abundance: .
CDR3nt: TGTGCCAGTAGTATGTCGGACACCGGCGTCAATACGCAGTATTTT
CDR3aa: CASSMSDTGVNTQYF

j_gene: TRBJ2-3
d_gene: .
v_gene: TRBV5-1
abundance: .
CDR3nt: TGCGCCAGCAGCTTGGGGTTTTTGACAGCGCAAACAGATACGCAGTATTTT
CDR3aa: CASSLGFLTAQTDTQYF

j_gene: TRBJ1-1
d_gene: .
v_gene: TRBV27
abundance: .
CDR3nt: TGTGCCAGCAGTCCCGCCAGGGCACGAAGCACTGAAGCTTTCTTT
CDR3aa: CASSPARARSTEAFF

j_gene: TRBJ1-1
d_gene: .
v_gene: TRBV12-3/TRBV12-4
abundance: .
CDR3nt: TGTGCCAGCAGTTACGGGGGGAAACCTGAAGCTTTCTTT
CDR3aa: CASSYGGKPEAFF

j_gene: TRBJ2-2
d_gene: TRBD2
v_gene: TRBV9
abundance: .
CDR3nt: TGTGCCAGCAGCGAGGGGGGACTAGTCACCGGGGAGCTGTTTTTT
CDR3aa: CASSEGGLVTGELFF

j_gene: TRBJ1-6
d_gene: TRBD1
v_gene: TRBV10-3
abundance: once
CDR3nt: TGTGCCATCAGGGCGGACAGGGTTGATTCACCCCTCCACTTT
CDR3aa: CAIRADRVDSPLHF

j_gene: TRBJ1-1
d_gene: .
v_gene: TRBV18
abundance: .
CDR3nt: TGTGCCAGCTCACCACCGAGGTTAGGAAACACTGAAGCTTTCTTT
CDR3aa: CASSPPRLGNTEAFF

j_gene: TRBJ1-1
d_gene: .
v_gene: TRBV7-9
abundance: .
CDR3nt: TGTGCCAGCAGCTTATCAGGGGCTGGGGCCGAAGCTTTCTTT
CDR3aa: CASSLSGAGAEAFF

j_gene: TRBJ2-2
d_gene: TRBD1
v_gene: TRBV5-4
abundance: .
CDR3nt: TGTGCCAGCAGCTTGTCCGGGACAGGTATCACCGGGGAGCTGTTTTTT
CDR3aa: CASSLSGTGITGELFF

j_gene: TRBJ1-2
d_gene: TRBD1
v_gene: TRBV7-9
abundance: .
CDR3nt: TGTGCCAGCAGCTACGGACAGGGAATGCCGAGGGGCTACACCTTC
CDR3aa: CASSYGQGMPRGYTF

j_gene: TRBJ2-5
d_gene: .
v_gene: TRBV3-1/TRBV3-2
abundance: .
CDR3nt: TGTGCCAGCAGCCGAGGAGGGACAGCAGGATACCAAGAGACCCAGTACTTC
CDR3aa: CASSRGGTAGYQETQYF

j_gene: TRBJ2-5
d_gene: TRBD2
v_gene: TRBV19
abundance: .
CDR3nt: TGTGCCAGTAGGCCCGGGGGGGCAGTCGGGGAGACCCAGTACTTC
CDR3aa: CASRPGGAVGETQYF

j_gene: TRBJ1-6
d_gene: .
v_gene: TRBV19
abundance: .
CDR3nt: TGTGCCAGTAGTACCACGGAGGGGTCACCCCTCCACTTT
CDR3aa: CASSTTEGSPLHF

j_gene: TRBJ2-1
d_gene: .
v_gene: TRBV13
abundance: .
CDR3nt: TGTGCCAGCAGCTTAGCCCACAGGTATCCCCTCTCCTACAATGAGCAGTTCTTC
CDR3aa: CASSLAHRYPLSYNEQFF

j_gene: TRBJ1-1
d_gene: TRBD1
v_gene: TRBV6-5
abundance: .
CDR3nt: TGTGCCAGCAATACCGGGACAGGGGTCACTGAAGCTTTCTTT
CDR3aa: CASNTGTGVTEAFF

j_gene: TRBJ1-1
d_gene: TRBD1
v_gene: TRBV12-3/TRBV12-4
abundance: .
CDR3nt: TGTGCCAGCAGGGGACAGGGGGGCACTGAAGCTTTCTTT
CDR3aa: CASRGQGGTEAFF

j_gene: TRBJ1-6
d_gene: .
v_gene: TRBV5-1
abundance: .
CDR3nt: TGCGCCAGCAGCCACCTACAGCGACAGTCCTACTATAATTCACCCCTCCACTTT
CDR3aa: CASSHLQRQSYYNSPLHF

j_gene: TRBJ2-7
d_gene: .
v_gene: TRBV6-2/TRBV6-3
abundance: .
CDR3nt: TGTGCCAGCAGCCAAGGACTGGCCGAGCAGTACTTC
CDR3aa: CASSQGLAEQYF

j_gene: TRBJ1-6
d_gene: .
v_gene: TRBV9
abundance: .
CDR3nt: TGTGCCAGCAGCGTAGGGCAGGTAAATTCACCCCTCCACTTT
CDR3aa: CASSVGQVNSPLHF

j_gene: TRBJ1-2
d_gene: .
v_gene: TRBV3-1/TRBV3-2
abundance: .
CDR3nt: TGTGCCAGCAGCCAAGGCGCGGGGCGCGAAGCTGGCTACACCTTC
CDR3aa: CASSQGAGREAGYTF

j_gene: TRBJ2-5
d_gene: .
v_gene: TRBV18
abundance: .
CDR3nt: TGTGCCAGCTCACCACTAAGGGGGTCGGAGACCCAGTACTTC
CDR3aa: CASSPLRGSETQYF

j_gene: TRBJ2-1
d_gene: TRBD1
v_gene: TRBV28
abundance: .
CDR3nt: TGTGCCAGCAGTTTAACGGGACAGGGCCGGGAGTTCTTC
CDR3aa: CASSLTGQGREFF

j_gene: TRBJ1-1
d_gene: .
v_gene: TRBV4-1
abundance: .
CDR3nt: TGCGCCAGCAGCCAAGAAGTCGGGGGTAGATTCTTT
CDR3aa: CASSQEVGGRFF

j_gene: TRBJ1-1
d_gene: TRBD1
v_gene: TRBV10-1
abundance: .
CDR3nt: TGCGCCAGCAGTGGGGGGACAGGAGCCGAAGCTTTCTTT
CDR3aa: CASSGGTGAEAFF

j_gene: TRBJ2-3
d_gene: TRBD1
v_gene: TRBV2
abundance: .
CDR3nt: TGTGCCAGCAGTGCGACTCTGGGACAGGGGTTCCCGAGCACAGATACGCAGTATTTT
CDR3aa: CASSATLGQGFPSTDTQYF

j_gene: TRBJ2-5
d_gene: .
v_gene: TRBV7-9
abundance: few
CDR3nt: TGTGCCAGCAGCTCTGTAGGGGTCCTAAGCGAGACCCAGTACTTC
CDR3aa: CASSSVGVLSETQYF